This passage covers 7 T cell receptor beta chains from one sample sequenced in a study of blood T cell repertoires in COVID-19. Libraries were prepared by immunoSEQ multiplex PCR; TCRdb keeps only in-frame clonotypes and omits some of them. The table has 430,000 or so clones, around 87% seen once. Sequenced sample: PBMCs or T cells enriched from blood (not recorded which). Receptor source: a woman in her 40s who had recovered from COVID-19.

The chain links TRBV14 to TRBJ2-3; D is uncertain. Per the germline V gene, CDR1 is SGHDN and CDR2 is FVKESK. The CDR3 sequence is 14 residues long. Trimming pared 3 bases from V and 0 bases from J, leaving 7 bases between. CDR3 sequence reads: CASSQTPSTDTQYF. CDR3 in DNA: TGTGCCAGCAGCCAGACTCCGAGCACAGATACGCAGTATTTT.

The rearrangement links TRBV27 to TRBJ1-1; 7 bases map to TRBD1. This CDR3 comprises 16 residues. Germline V CDR1 and CDR2: MNHEY, SMNVEV (reference sequence). V was pared by 6 bases and J by 3 bases, with 13 bases of the junction left unmatched. The CDR3 loop reads CASSRMGQPVDTEAFF. Here the CDR3 DNA reads TGTGCCAGCAGCCGGATGGGACAGCCGGTCGACACTGAAGCTTTCTTT.

V usage is TRBV15 and J usage is TRBJ1-6; D is perhaps TRBD1 (6 bases). V lost 0 bases and J 6 bases, leaving 9 bases between the germline ends. The germline CDR1 and CDR2 sequences are LNHNV and YYDKDF (reference sequence). CDR3 length equals 15 residues. The CDR3 DNA follows: TGTGCCACCAGCAGAGATCGACAGGCTAATTCACCCCTCCACTTT. Protein sequence: CATSRDRQANSPLHF.

This chain connects TRBV21-1 to TRBJ2-2; TRBD1 is the table's D call, not checked against the DNA. TRBV21-1 is a recognized pseudogene. The CDR3 runs to 19 residues. Here the CDR3 DNA reads TGTGCCAGCAGCAAAGCGCTTTTAGGGACAGGGTTGAACACCGGGGAGCTGTTTTTT. It specifies CASSKALLGTGLNTGELFF.

The chain joins TRBV15 to TRBJ2-5, with 7 bases fitting TRBD1. The CDR3 length is 16 residues. V shed 5 bases and J 0 bases; nucleotides not matched to a gene: 9. CDR1 is LNHNV and CDR2 is YYDKDF in the germline V gene (reference sequence). This CDR3 is CATSPRDSRYQETQYF. CDR3 nucleotides: TGTGCCACCAGCCCCCGGGACAGTCGGTACCAAGAGACCCAGTACTTC.

This clone was counted once. CDR3 DNA: TGTGCCAGCAGCAACATACTACGCTCTGGAAACACCATATATTTT. Encoded protein: CASSNILRSGNTIYF. This chain uses TRBV11-2 with TRBJ1-3; D is undetermined. Trimming removed 5 bases at V and 0 bases at J, with 11 bases between. Looked up from germline, CDR1 is SGHAT and CDR2 is FQNNGV. This CDR3 contains 15 residues.

V and J are TRBV7-9 and TRBJ2-7; 10 bases fit TRBD2. The CDR3 sequence is 15 residues long. The germline CDR1 and CDR2 sequences are SEHNR and FQNEAQ (reference sequence). J lost 2 bases, V lost 2 bases, and 3 bases had no gene match. CDR3 in amino acids: CASSLQREGAYEQYF. The CDR3 coding sequence is TGTGCCAGCAGCTTACAGCGGGAGGGTGCCTACGAGCAGTACTTC.